The clone carrying this T cell receptor (beta chain) was observed a handful of times. Its target is not known. These data are taken from a study of T-cell reconstitution after alpha-beta-depleted transplantation in children. Regarding the study as a whole: T-cell counts and diversity at one year following transplant were attributed mainly to newly produced T cells. At day 60, the high TCRbeta diversity found in some patients originated from recipient T cells and thymic progenitors that had survived. There were reportedly several hundred expanded graft clones from which alpha-beta T cells came about two months after transplant.

TCRbeta library preparation incorporated unique molecular identifiers. A single record per CDR3 protein comes from TCRdb applying MiXCR to the PCR reads. The data contain approximately 230,000 distinct CDR3 sequences, 20% to 30% of them singletons. CDR1 and CDR2 (germline): SGHTA, FQGNSA. This CDR3 has 15 amino acids. Trimming took 1 base from V and 6 from J; bases not matched to a gene: 4. Sequenced material: PBMCs, mostly from graft donor cells, taken 360 days after TCRalphabeta/CD19-depleted stem cell transplant. This rearrangement joins TRBV7-2 to TRBJ2-1; 9 positions match TRBD2. This clonotype originated in a female patient aged 2-9 years who had a stem cell transplant for congenital amegakaryocytic thrombocytopenia, so the T cells may come from the graft donor. Here the CDR3 DNA reads TGTGCCAGCAGCTTAGGTGGCGGGGGGGCCAATGAGCAGTTCTTC. It is translated as CASSLGGGGANEQFF.